The clone carrying this TCR beta chain occurred a few times. This specimen belongs to a study of blood T cell repertoires in COVID-19. Turning to the study itself: Sample material is recorded as cDNA or gDNA derived from T cells, B-cell-depleted T cells, or PBMCs.

This table comes from immunoSEQ multiplex PCR, and its TCRdb copy is limited to in-frame clones, with some not included. The sample holds approximately 280,000 clones, less than 85% seen once. This CDR3 is 15 amino acids long. Trimming cost V 3 bases and J 2 bases; bases outside gene matches: 3. CDR1 is LNHNV and CDR2 is YYDKDF in the germline V gene (reference sequence). Those who participated ranged in age from roughly 18 to 90 years and resided in roughly 26 US areas. Two negative PCRs, clearance, or symptom resolution were required of recovered Cohort 3 donors. Sequencing input: PBMCs or T cells enriched from blood (not recorded which). The chain is built from TRBV15 and TRBJ1-4, with 7 bases fitting TRBD1. The receptor was isolated from a woman aged 50 to 65 who had recovered from COVID-19. CDR3 in amino acids: CATSRGTVTNEKLFF. The CDR3 nucleotides read TGTGCCACCAGCAGGGGGACAGTTACTAATGAAAAACTGTTTTTT.